Listed here is a single TCR beta chain. The antigen this receptor binds is unknown. There are no base qualities to consult, and no much larger clone falls within one base. This sample is drawn from a study of blood T cell repertoires in COVID-19 (dated by TCRdb to the early 2020s). In the study overall: Collaborator samples came from the United States, Italy and Spain and covered acute and convalescent phases of COVID-19. Samples came from the ongoing ImmuneRACE study (first 160 participants) plus 1,254 subjects from 6 global collaborators. Subjects who had been exposed to COVID-19, were actively infected with it, or had recovered from it provided the deeply sampled blood TCRbeta repertoires that made up the dataset. The repertoires were released in a freely available public database meant as a resource for research on the immune response to SARS-CoV-2. Where available, HLA class I and class II types were obtained from metadata supplied by the sample provider rather than from assay-based typing. A de-identified subject ID, COVID-19 status, age in years and sex were almost always included in the sample metadata. The prospective study material was composed of cDNA or gDNA derived from T cells, B-cell-depleted T cells, or PBMCs.

Paper-wide results and their limitations: The amount of clinical and demographic metadata varied by source and participant and was provided uncurated.

TCRbeta CDR3 regions were amplified from genomic DNA using the immunoSEQ Assay, a bias-controlled multiplex PCR. The source study handled its data this way. The number of nucleated cells in each sample was estimated from the amplification of reference gene primers within the assay. Sequence reads were collapsed and filtered to measure the absolute abundance of every unique TCRbeta CDR3 rearrangement. For each sample, productive Simpson clonality was calculated as the square root of Simpson's diversity index across productive rearrangements. Not all clones reach the TCRdb copy of this immuneACCESS table, which keeps in-frame sequences only. Checked studies attribute under half of the gap to unresolved V genes and leave the rest unexplained. V and J calls and clone size are those listed in that table; D and trimming were worked out from the DNA. This sample comprises a few hundred thousand clones, about nine tenths of them detected only once. Clones ranked in the top ten supply around 5.9% of the sample.

The collaborating institutions used their own protocols to collect whole blood in K2EDTA tubes. For TCRbeta analysis, collaborators shipped samples as frozen whole blood, isolated PBMCs, or DNA extracted from either of those sample types. The clonotype was recovered from a man in his sixties with acute or convalescent COVID-19. Sample: peripheral blood.

For the CDR3, the sequence is CASSGREANYGYTF. DNA sequence: TGTGCCAGCAGCGGCAGGGAGGCTAACTATGGCTACACCTTC. The receptor chain draws on TRBV5-5 and TRBJ1-2; the D gene is possibly TRBD1, with 5 bases matching. CDR1 SGHKS and CDR2 YYEKEE were looked up in the germline V gene (reference sequence). Including the terminal cysteine and phenylalanine, the CDR3 comprises 14 residues. Only CDR3 DNA is held: 42 bases, read in frame from base 1. The germline ends are 10 bases apart after V is trimmed by 4 bases and J by 0 bases.